One sample yielded the 17 T cell receptor beta chains listed below, sequenced in a study of shared clonotypes between healthy human individuals. As defined, naive CD8 cells were CD45RO-negative and positively selected for CCR7, with terminally differentiated effector memory CD45RA+ cells excluded. Repertoires were generated with immunoSEQ multiplex PCR, while TCRdb's copy carries only in-frame clones and drops some. The table includes about 2 million clones, about 95% detected once. Sequencing was done on a sample of naive CD8+ T cells sorted from blood. All receptors derive from a man aged 18 to 35 in good health.

The chain recombines TRBV30 with TRBJ2-5; 12 bases match TRBD1. V lost 0 bases and J lost 5; bases outside the gene matches: 4. Germline V gene lookup returns CDR1 GTSNPN and CDR2 SVGIG (reference sequence). This CDR3 spans 15 amino acids. The CDR3 region has the DNA TGTGCCTGGAGTGTATTGGGACAGGGGGCTGAGACCCAGTACTTC. It is translated as CAWSVLGQGAETQYF.

This clone was seen once. The chain uses TRBV2 and TRBJ2-3; D gene ambiguous. V lost 4 bases and J lost 5, with 7 bases in between. The CDR3 sequence is 12 residues long. Germline assignment: CDR1 SNHLY and CDR2 FYNNEI. The CDR3 DNA sequence: TGTGCCAGCAGTGGTTATGGAGATACGCAGTATTTT. Amino acids: CASSGYGDTQYF.

This clone was picked up a small number of times. This sample includes further DNA sequences coding for the same CDR3. V gene TRBV7-9 combines with J gene TRBJ2-5, with D possibly being TRBD2 (6 bases). The V gene lost 3 bases and the J gene lost 5 bases, with 7 bases spanning the gap. This CDR3 region has 12 residues. In germline, CDR1 is SEHNR, CDR2 FQNEAQ (reference sequence). The DNA for the CDR3 is TGTGCCAGCAGCTTTGGGGGGGAGACCCAGTACTTC. Translated: CASSFGGETQYF.

A word on this clone: Different DNA sequences within this sample yield the same CDR3. This chain joins TRBV27 and TRBJ2-7; TRBD2 is a possible D gene (6 bases). Germline values: CDR1 MNHEY, CDR2 SMNVEV (reference sequence). The CDR3 runs to 14 residues. V lost 3 bases and J lost 2, with 11 bases in between. This CDR3 reads CASSFLGGAYEQYF. The CDR3 region has the DNA TGTGCCAGCAGTTTTTTGGGGGGAGCCTACGAGCAGTACTTC.

The chain is built from TRBV5-1 and TRBJ1-6; D is possibly TRBD1 (5 bases). V lost 3 bases, J lost 7 bases, and 11 bases lay in between. CDR3 length: 14 amino acids. Germline lookup yields CDR1 SGHRS and CDR2 YFSETQ. CDR3 in amino acids: CASSYGTENSPLHF. In DNA form, the CDR3 reads TGCGCCAGCAGCTACGGGACCGAGAATTCACCCCTCCACTTT. The full variable domain, rest sourced from reference TRBV5-1 and TRBJ1-6, is KAGVTQTPRYLIKTRGQQVTLSCSPISGHRSVSWYQQTPGQGLQFLFEYFSETQRNKGNFPGRFSGRQFSNSRSEMNVSTLELGDSALYLCASSYGTENSPLHFGNGTRLTVT.

J is TRBJ1-1 and V is TRBV28, with TRBD1 matching 10 bases. The germline CDR1 and CDR2 sequences are MDHEN and SYDVKM. V was pared by 5 bases and J by 7 bases, with 13 bases of the junction left unmatched. The CDR3 consists of 16 residues. CDR3 sequence (DNA): TGTGCCAGCAGTGCCCGGGACAGGGGAAGTGTTGATGAAGCTTTCTTT. This sequence encodes CASSARDRGSVDEAFF.

V usage is TRBV6-6 and J usage is TRBJ2-2; D tentatively reads TRBD1 or TRBD2 (5 bases each). V was pared by 10 bases and J by 5 bases, with 11 bases between. This CDR3 has 12 residues. Germline lookup yields CDR1 MNHNY and CDR2 SVGAGI (reference sequence). Written as DNA, the CDR3 is TGTGCCACGTTGAGGGGTACCGGGGAGCTGTTTTTT. Translating gives CATLRGTGELFF.

The CDR3 coding sequence is TGTGCCAGCAGCTTGACCGGGACAGGGTTCTACGAGCAGTACTTC. It specifies CASSLTGTGFYEQYF. The chain is built from TRBV5-4 and TRBJ2-7, with 9 bases that match TRBD1. The V gene's germline CDR1 is SGHNT and CDR2 YYREEE (reference sequence). The CDR3 length is 15 residues. The junction had 5 bases not matched to a gene; V was cut back by 1 base and J by 3 bases.

Points on this clone: This specimen includes other DNA sequences encoding the same CDR3. This rearrangement joins TRBV19 to TRBJ2-7; D may be TRBD2 (5 bases). Germline V gene lookup returns CDR1 LNHDA and CDR2 SQIVND (reference sequence). CDR3 length: 13 residues. V lost 5 bases and J lost 0, with 8 bases in between. CDR3 DNA: TGTGCCAGTAGTGCGGGCCACTCCTACGAGCAGTACTTC. Translated: CASSAGHSYEQYF.

V usage is TRBV6-5 and J usage is TRBJ2-5; the D call may be TRBD1 or TRBD2 (5 bases each). Germline CDR1 reads MNHEY; CDR2 reads SVGAGI. The CDR3 runs to 14 residues. V lost 2 bases to trimming and J lost 5 bases, with 12 bases between them. CDR3 in amino acids: CASSYGDLRETQYF. The CDR3 DNA sequence: TGTGCCAGCAGTTACGGGGACCTCAGGGAGACCCAGTACTTC.

The chain is built from TRBV28 and TRBJ2-1; no clear D. Trimming pared 7 bases from V and 3 bases from J, leaving 13 bases between. This CDR3 is 14 amino acids long. Germline V gene data show CDR1 as MDHEN and CDR2 as SYDVKM. CDR3 sequence (DNA): TGTGCCAGCACATCAGAAGGTGACTACAATGAGCAGTTCTTC. Amino acid sequence: CASTSEGDYNEQFF.

The rearrangement links TRBV29-1 to TRBJ2-7; 8 nucleotides agree with TRBD1. The V gene end was trimmed by 6 bases and the J gene end by 3 bases; junction bases not matched to a gene: 7. The length of the CDR3 is 13 residues. Per germline, CDR1 SQVTM and CDR2 ANQGSEA. Here the CDR3 reads CSVTGTGFYEQYF. CDR3 bases: TGCAGCGTAACCGGGACAGGTTTCTACGAGCAGTACTTC.

The genes are TRBV5-1 and TRBJ2-5; D unresolved. Germline CDR1 SGHRS, CDR2 YFSETQ. Trimming pared 0 bases from V and 2 bases from J, leaving 11 bases between. The CDR3 length is 15 residues. CDR3: CASSLVAPSQETQYF. The CDR3 DNA reads TGCGCCAGCAGCTTGGTCGCTCCCTCACAAGAGACCCAGTACTTC.

V gene TRBV11-2 combines with J gene TRBJ2-1, with 8 bases identical to TRBD2. With V trimmed by 4 bases and J by 5 bases, 10 bases remained unmatched. The CDR3 consists of 16 residues. Germline lookup yields CDR1 SGHAT and CDR2 FQNNGV. The CDR3 region is CASSSLGNSGDNEQFF. CDR3 in DNA: TGTGCCAGCAGCTCTCTTGGGAATAGCGGGGACAATGAGCAGTTCTTC. Combining the CDR3 with reference TRBV11-2 and TRBJ2-1 gives the whole variable domain EAGVAQSPRYKIIEKRQSVAFWCNPISGHATLYWYQQILGQGPKLLIQFQNNGVVDDSQLPKDRFSAERLKGVDSTLKIQPAKLEDSAVYLCASSSLGNSGDNEQFFGPGTRLTVL.

Of note for this clone: Different DNA sequences within this sample yield the same CDR3. The J gene is TRBJ2-1, the V gene TRBV9, with a weak D call TRBD2 (6 bases). Germline V gene sequence: CDR1 SGDLS, CDR2 YYNGEE. The CDR3 totals 16 residues. Trimming removed 0 bases at V and 0 bases at J, with 10 bases between. Here the CDR3 reads CASSVVAGSSYNEQFF. For the CDR3, the DNA is TGTGCCAGCAGCGTAGTCGCGGGGAGCTCCTACAATGAGCAGTTCTTC.

This clone has only one observation. The rearrangement joins TRBV9 to TRBJ2-1, with D possibly matching TRBD2 (6 bases). Germline CDR1 reads SGDLS; CDR2 reads YYNGEE. Trimming took 3 bases from V and 7 from J, leaving 17 bases between them. CDR3 size: 15 residues. The CDR3, as DNA: TGTGCCAGCAGCGGACTAGGAGGGGAAGTTAATGAGCAGTTCTTC. Translation: CASSGLGGEVNEQFF.

This clone was counted once. The genes are TRBV2 and TRBJ1-5; D is ambiguous. The V gene's germline CDR1 is SNHLY and CDR2 FYNNEI. The V gene lost 7 bases and the J gene lost 2 bases, with 12 bases spanning the gap. The CDR3 sequence is 14 residues long. CDR3: CASTAGDGNQPQHF. The CDR3 DNA sequence: TGTGCCAGCACTGCCGGGGATGGCAATCAGCCCCAGCATTTT.